The rows below give T cell receptor beta chains drawn from one sample of a study of blood T cell repertoires in COVID-19. Method: immunoSEQ multiplex PCR; TCRdb's copy keeps in-frame clones and lacks some. The table records approximately 45,000 clones, approximately 85% of them present only once. Sequences were obtained from peripheral blood. The source is a human donor in a cohort sampled during active COVID-19. The CDR3 runs from the conserved cysteine through the conserved F or W. A D gene is named only where the DNA matches it firmly. Expanded clones are given a class, and other clones once, few, many or no size at all.

j_call,v_call,clone_size,d_call,cdr3_nt,cdr3_aa
TRBJ1-2,TRBV3-1/TRBV3-2,few,TRBD1,TGTGCCAGCAGCCAAGGTGACAGGGGGCGAGGGGGCTACACCTTC,CASSQGDRGRGGYTF
TRBJ2-1,TRBV6-6,-,-,TGTGCCTCCGGGGTATACAATGAGCAGTTCTTC,CASGVYNEQFF
TRBJ2-3,TRBV30,-,-,TGTGCCTGGAGTGCGGGAAGCGGGAGCACAGATACGCAGTATTTT,CAWSAGSGSTDTQYF
TRBJ1-3,TRBV7-2,-,-,TGTGCCAGCAGGGACAACCCATCTGATTACACCATATATTTT,CASRDNPSDYTIYF
TRBJ2-5,TRBV7-9,-,TRBD1,TGTGCCAGCAGCTTCGACAGGGGGCTGGAGACCCAGTACTTC,CASSFDRGLETQYF
TRBJ2-2,TRBV3-1/TRBV3-2,-,TRBD1,TGTGCCAGCAGCCTCACAGGGGCCGGGGAGCTGTTTTTT,CASSLTGAGELFF
TRBJ2-7,TRBV30,-,-,TGTGCCTGGGACCACAGGGACGAGCAGTACTTC,CAWDHRDEQYF
TRBJ2-3,TRBV18,-,TRBD1,TGTGCCAGCACCCGGGATCGAGGAGACAGGGCCCTGTCGCATACGCAGTATTTT,CASTRDRGDRALSHTQYF
TRBJ1-1,TRBV7-9,-,-,TGTGCCAGCAGCTTAGGGGGCCAAAAGGGGCAAGCTTTCTTT,CASSLGGQKGQAFF
TRBJ2-5,TRBV28,-,-,TGTGCCAGCAGTGGACTAACTGGGTACCAAGAGACCCAGTACTTC,CASSGLTGYQETQYF
TRBJ2-3,TRBV3-1/TRBV3-2,-,-,TGTGCCAGCAGCCCCCGTAAGAGCGCAAACACAGATACGCAGTATTTT,CASSPRKSANTDTQYF
TRBJ1-5,TRBV7-9,few,-,TGTGCCAGCAGCTTAGCGTTGGGGCCCGGAGGGCAGCCCCAGCATTTT,CASSLALGPGGQPQHF
TRBJ2-2,TRBV6-5,-,-,TGTGCCAGCCGCAGGCAACAGGACACCGGGGAGCTGTTTTTT,CASRRQQDTGELFF
TRBJ2-4,TRBV6-1,-,TRBD1,TGTGCCAGCAGTGTTGACAGGGCGATAGCCAAAAACATTCAGTACTTC,CASSVDRAIAKNIQYF
TRBJ1-1,TRBV3-1/TRBV3-2,-,-,TGTGCCAGCAGCCAAGGCCAGTTGAAGGCTTTCTTT,CASSQGQLKAFF
TRBJ1-1,TRBV27,-,-,TGTGCCAGCAGTTTGGCGGGGGGGAGAGCTTTCTTT,CASSLAGGRAFF
TRBJ1-5,TRBV30,once,-,TGTGCCTGGGGGGCGGAGGGGAATCAGCCCCAGCATTTT,CAWGAEGNQPQHF
TRBJ2-1,TRBV7-3,-,-,TGTGCCAGCAGCGATGCTCAAGGTAGCGGTGGGTGGGGATACAATGAGCAGTTCTTC,CASSDAQGSGGWGYNEQFF
TRBJ1-5,TRBV28,-,-,TGTGCCAGCAGTTTACCTCCTGGGGAGGGCAATCAGCCCCAGCATTTT,CASSLPPGEGNQPQHF
TRBJ1-6,TRBV27,-,TRBD1,TGTGCCAGCAGCTCGACCGGGACAGGTGGTTCACCCCTCCACTTT,CASSSTGTGGSPLHF
TRBJ1-1,TRBV7-2,-,TRBD1,TGTGCCAGCAGACCAGACAGGGACACTGAAGCTTTCTTT,CASRPDRDTEAFF
TRBJ1-3,TRBV6-5,-,-,TGTGCCAGCAGTCACTTGACAGCCTCTGGAAACACCATATATTTT,CASSHLTASGNTIYF
TRBJ1-2,TRBV19,few,-,TGTGCCAGTAACATCAGGGATAGGGCTAACTATGGCTACACCTTC,CASNIRDRANYGYTF
TRBJ1-1,TRBV6-1,-,-,TGTGCCAGCAGTGAAGTTTTCCTCGGAGGTACTGAAGCTTTCTTT,CASSEVFLGGTEAFF
TRBJ2-3,TRBV2,-,TRBD2,TGTGCCAGCAGTACGACTAGCGGGAGTGGCGCAGATACGCAGTATTTT,CASSTTSGSGADTQYF
TRBJ1-6,TRBV12-5,-,-,TGTGCTAGTGGTTTGCGGACGGGGAGTTCACCCCTCCACTTT,CASGLRTGSSPLHF
TRBJ2-6,TRBV6-5,-,-,TGTGCCACTGGCAAGGGGTCTGGGGCCAACGTCCTGACTTTC,CATGKGSGANVLTF